The source of this T cell receptor beta chain is a study of blood T cell repertoires in COVID-19. Study-wide context: Material from acute and convalescent COVID-19 was sourced from the United States, Italy and Spain. T cells, B-cell-depleted T cells, or PBMCs provided the cDNA or gDNA that served as material.

Only a few counts were recorded for this clone. In the original analysis: For nucleated cells, counts were estimated from reference gene primer amplification. Produced via immunoSEQ multiplex PCR; TCRdb's table is partial and in-frame only. V and J calls and clone size follow that table, whereas D and trimming were derived from the DNA. The sample has about 90,000 clones; 90% to 95% are singletons. This TCR came from a human donor with active COVID-19. The donor label of this sample is uncertain. Input material: peripheral blood.

The CDR3 DNA sequence: TGCGCCAGCAGCTCAGGGGATCCCTCTGGAAACACCATATATTTT. It yields the protein CASSSGDPSGNTIYF. The chain joins TRBV5-1 to TRBJ1-3, with D perhaps TRBD1 (6 bases). Germline lookup yields CDR1 SGHRS and CDR2 YFSETQ. Deletions cut 3 bases from V and 0 bases from J, with 10 bases between. This CDR3 is 15 amino acids long.